This T cell receptor (gamma chain) was retrieved from a study of γδ T cells in repeated Plasmodium falciparum infection. Study in general: The natural-infection arm compared Malian children under seasonal malaria with matched Australian children.

Germline V CDR1 and CDR2: GITISATS, ISYDGTV (reference sequence). The CDR3 has 16 residues. Trimming at V came to 3 bases and at J to 6 bases, leaving 13 bases not matched to a gene. TCRdb reprocessed the multiplex PCR reads using CATT. The profile covers 30,000 or so gamma-chain clones, with more than 1.4% appearing a single time and approximately 19% taken by the ten largest. Vgamma9/Vdelta2+ and Vdelta2-negative gammadelta T cells were flow-sorted from PBMC for bulk sequencing. Study findings and constraints: Vdelta2-negative gammadelta repertoires appeared less diverse and less shared in Malian than Australian children. The Malian cohort came from a small rural village of predominantly one ethnic group.

This clone was recorded many times. The antigen is not known. V is TRGV9 and J is TRGJP1. The sequence derives from a pool of human donors (malaria-infected and uninfected, not separated). The material sequenced was gamma-delta T cells from blood. The CDR3 loop is CALWETYWKAGWFKIF. In DNA, the CDR3 is TGTGCCTTGTGGGAGACCTATTGGAAGGCTGGTTGGTTCAAGATATTT.